The sequence of this TCR beta chain was determined in a study of T cell responses to AZD1222 COVID-19 vaccine. Turning to this clone: What it binds is not known.

Study-wide results and limits: Clonal diversity was possibly underestimated, and the donors were mostly white British, with more females. Unmutated variant regions reportedly attract nearly half of all spike-specific TCRs.

The protocol was immunoSEQ multiplex PCR, while the TCRdb copy is restricted to in-frame clones and leaves out a portion. Of about 70,000 clones in the sample, 84% are singletons; the top ten hold about a tenth. The CDR3 sequence is 16 residues long. CDR1 is LGHDT, CDR2 YNNKEL, per germline (reference sequence). V gave up 0 bases and J gave up 5 bases, with 16 bases separating them. The chain has TRBV3-1 (or the pseudogene TRBV3-2) and TRBJ2-5; either TRBD1 or TRBD2 may supply D (5 bases each). This sequence originates from an adult in good health. Sequences were derived from peripheral blood, sampled on day 0 of AZD1222 vaccination. The CDR3 DNA is TGTGCCAGCAGCCAAGATCGCGGGTCAGGGTCGGAGACCCAGTACTTC. Amino acids: CASSQDRGSGSETQYF.